This T cell receptor beta chain came from a study of T cell responses to AZD1222 COVID-19 vaccine. Study observations and caveats: A rise in Spike-specific TCR breadth and depth followed two AZD1222 doses.

As concerns this clone: Its specificity is unknown.

Profiling relied on immunoSEQ multiplex PCR, and the TCRdb table lists in-frame clones only, not all of them. The data show about 140,000 clones, with 80% to 90% seen just once and about 6% held by the top ten. The sequenced sample was peripheral blood, obtained on day 0 of AZD1222 vaccination. This TCR derives from an adult in good health.

CDR3 residues: CASSVEAGLQPQHF. The CDR3 DNA is TGTGCCAGCAGCGTAGAAGCAGGCCTCCAGCCCCAGCATTTT. V is TRBV9 and J is TRBJ1-5, with unresolved D. Trimming removed 0 bases at V and 7 bases at J, with 11 bases between. The CDR3 has 14 amino acids. Germline CDR1 is SGDLS and CDR2 is YYNGEE.